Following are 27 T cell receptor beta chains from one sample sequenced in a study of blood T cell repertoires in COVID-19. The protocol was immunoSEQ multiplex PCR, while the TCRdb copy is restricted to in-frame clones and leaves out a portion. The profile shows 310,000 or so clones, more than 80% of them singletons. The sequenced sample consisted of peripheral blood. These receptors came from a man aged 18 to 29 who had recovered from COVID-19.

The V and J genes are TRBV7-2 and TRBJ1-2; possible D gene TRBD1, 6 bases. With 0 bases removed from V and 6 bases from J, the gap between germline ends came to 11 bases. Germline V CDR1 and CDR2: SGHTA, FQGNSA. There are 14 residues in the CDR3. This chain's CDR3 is CASSLADRRHGYTF. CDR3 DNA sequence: TGTGCCAGCAGCTTAGCCGACAGGCGGCATGGCTACACCTTC.

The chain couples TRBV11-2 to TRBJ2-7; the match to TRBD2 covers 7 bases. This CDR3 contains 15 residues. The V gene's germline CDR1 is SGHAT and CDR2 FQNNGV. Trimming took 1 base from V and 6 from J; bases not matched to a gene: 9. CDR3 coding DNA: TGTGCCAGCAGCTTAGTCGGCGGGAGCGCCGCCGAGCAGTACTTC. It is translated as CASSLVGGSAAEQYF.

In nucleotides, the CDR3 is TGTGCCAGCAGCTCGACAGGGAGTAATGAAAAACTGTTTTTT. It codes for CASSSTGSNEKLFF. The V call is TRBV7-2, the J call TRBJ1-4; 7 bases line up with TRBD1. The CDR3 runs 14 residues. Trimming at V came to 4 bases and at J to 4 bases, leaving 3 bases not matched to a gene. Germline V gene sequence: CDR1 SGHTA, CDR2 FQGNSA.

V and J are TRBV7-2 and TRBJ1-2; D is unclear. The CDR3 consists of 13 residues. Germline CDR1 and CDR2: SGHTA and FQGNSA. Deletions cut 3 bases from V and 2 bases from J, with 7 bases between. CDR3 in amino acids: CASSFLQNYGYTF. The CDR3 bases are TGTGCCAGCAGCTTCCTCCAGAACTATGGCTACACCTTC.

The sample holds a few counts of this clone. The CDR3 loop reads CASSPQGPGELFF. The CDR3 DNA is TGCGCCAGCAGTCCACAGGGCCCCGGGGAGCTGTTTTTT. The chain couples TRBV4-1 to TRBJ2-2; D possibly corresponds to TRBD1 (6 bases). V was clipped by 6 bases and J by 6 bases, with 11 bases between them. Germline lookup yields CDR1 MGHRA and CDR2 YSYEKL. The CDR3 runs 13 residues.

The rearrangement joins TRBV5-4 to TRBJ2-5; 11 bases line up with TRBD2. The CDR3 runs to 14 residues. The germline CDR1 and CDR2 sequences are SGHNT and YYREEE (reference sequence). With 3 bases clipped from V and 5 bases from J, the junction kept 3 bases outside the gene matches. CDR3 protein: CASSSTSGEETQYF. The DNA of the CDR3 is TGTGCCAGCAGCTCGACTAGCGGGGAGGAGACCCAGTACTTC.

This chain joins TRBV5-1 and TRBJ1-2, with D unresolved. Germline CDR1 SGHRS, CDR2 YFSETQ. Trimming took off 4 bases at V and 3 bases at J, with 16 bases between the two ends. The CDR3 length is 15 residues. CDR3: CASSLPAGNDYGYTF. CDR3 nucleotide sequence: TGCGCCAGCAGCCTCCCGGCGGGGAATGACTATGGCTACACCTTC.

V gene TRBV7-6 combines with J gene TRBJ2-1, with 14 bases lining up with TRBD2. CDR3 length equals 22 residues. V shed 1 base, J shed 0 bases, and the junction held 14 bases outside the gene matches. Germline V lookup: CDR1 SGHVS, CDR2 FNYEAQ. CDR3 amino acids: CASSLEAWGTSGRPSSYNEQFF. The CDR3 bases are TGTGCCAGCAGCTTAGAAGCGTGGGGGACTAGCGGGAGACCGAGCTCCTACAATGAGCAGTTCTTC.

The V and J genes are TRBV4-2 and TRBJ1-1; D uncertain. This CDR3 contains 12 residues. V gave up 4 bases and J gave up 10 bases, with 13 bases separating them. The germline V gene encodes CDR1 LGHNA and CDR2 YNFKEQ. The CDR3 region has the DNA TGTGCCAGCAGCCTGGGGAGGTTGGGAGCTTTCTTT. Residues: CASSLGRLGAFF.

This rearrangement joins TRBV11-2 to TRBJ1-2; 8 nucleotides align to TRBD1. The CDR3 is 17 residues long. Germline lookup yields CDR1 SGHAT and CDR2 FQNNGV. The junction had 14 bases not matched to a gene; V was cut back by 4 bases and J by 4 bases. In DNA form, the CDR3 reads TGTGCCAGCAGCTCACGACTAGCAGGGGGCGCCGGCTATGGCTACACCTTC. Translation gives CASSSRLAGGAGYGYTF.

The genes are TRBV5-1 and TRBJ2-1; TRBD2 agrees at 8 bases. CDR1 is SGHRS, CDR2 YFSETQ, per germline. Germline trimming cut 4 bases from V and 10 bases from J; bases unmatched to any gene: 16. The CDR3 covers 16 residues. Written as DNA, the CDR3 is TGCGCCAGCAGCCCAAGGGTTAGCGGGATTCCGTCCGAGCAGTTCTTC. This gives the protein CASSPRVSGIPSEQFF.

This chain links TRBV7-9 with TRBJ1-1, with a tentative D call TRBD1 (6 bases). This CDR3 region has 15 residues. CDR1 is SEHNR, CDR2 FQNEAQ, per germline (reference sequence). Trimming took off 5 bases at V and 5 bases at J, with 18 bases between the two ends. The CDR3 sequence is CASSVLVAQGTEAFF. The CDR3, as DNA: TGTGCCAGCAGCGTCTTAGTAGCCCAGGGGACTGAAGCTTTCTTT.

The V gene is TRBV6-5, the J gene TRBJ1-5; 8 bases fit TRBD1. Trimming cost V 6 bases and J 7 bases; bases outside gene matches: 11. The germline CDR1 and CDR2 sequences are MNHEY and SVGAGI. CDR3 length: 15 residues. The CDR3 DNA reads TGTGCCAGCAGCACAGAACAGGGGGAGGGGCAGCCCCAGCATTTT. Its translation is CASSTEQGEGQPQHF.

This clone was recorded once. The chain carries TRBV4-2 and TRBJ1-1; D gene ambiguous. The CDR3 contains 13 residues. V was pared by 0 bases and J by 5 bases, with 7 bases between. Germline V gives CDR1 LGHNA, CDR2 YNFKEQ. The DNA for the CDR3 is TGTGCCAGCAGCCAAGATCGGGAGACTGAAGCTTTCTTT. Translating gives CASSQDRETEAFF.

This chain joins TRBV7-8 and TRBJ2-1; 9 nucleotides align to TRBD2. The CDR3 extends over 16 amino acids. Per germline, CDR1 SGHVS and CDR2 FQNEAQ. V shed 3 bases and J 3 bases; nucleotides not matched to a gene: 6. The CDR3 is CASSFTGLAGYNEQFF. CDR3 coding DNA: TGTGCCAGCAGCTTCACGGGACTAGCAGGCTACAATGAGCAGTTCTTC.

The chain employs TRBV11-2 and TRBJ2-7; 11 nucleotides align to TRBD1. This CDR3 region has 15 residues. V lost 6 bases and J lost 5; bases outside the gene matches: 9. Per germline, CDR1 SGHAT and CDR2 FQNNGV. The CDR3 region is CASSFPGQGVNEQYF. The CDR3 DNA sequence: TGTGCCAGCAGTTTCCCGGGACAGGGGGTCAACGAGCAGTACTTC. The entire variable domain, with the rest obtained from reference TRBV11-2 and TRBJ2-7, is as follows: EAGVAQSPRYKIIEKRQSVAFWCNPISGHATLYWYQQILGQGPKLLIQFQNNGVVDDSQLPKDRFSAERLKGVDSTLKIQPAKLEDSAVYLCASSFPGQGVNEQYFGPGTRLTVT.

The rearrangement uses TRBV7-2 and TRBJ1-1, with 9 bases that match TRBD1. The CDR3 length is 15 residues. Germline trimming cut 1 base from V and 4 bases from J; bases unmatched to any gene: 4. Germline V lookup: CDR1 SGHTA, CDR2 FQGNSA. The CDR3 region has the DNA TGTGCCAGCAGCTTAGGGACAGGGGATGGCACTGAAGCTTTCTTT. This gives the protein CASSLGTGDGTEAFF.

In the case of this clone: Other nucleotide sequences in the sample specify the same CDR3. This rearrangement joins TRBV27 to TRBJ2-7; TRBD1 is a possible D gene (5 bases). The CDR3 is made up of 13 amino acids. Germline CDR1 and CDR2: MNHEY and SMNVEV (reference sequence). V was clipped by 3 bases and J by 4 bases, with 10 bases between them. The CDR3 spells CASSLGRTYEQYF. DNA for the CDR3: TGTGCCAGCAGTTTGGGGCGGACATACGAGCAGTACTTC.

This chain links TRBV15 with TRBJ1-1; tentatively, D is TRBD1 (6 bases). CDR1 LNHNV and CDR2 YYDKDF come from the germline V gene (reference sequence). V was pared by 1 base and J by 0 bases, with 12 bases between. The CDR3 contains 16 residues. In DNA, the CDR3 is TGTGCCACCAGCAGAGGTTCAGGGGCCCTGAACACTGAAGCTTTCTTT. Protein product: CATSRGSGALNTEAFF.

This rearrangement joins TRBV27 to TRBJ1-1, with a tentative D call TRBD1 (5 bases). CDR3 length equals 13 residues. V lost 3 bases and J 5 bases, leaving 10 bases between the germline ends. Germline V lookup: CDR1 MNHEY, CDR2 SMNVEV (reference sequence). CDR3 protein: CASSLPGETEAFF. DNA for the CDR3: TGTGCCAGCAGTTTGCCGGGGGAGACTGAAGCTTTCTTT.

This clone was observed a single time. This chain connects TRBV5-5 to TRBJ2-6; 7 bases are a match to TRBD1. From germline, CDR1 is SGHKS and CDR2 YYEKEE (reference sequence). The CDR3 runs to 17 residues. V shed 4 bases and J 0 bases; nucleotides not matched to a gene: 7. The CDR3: CASSPGQTLSGANVLTF. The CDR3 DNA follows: TGTGCCAGCAGCCCGGGACAGACCCTCTCTGGGGCCAACGTCCTGACTTTC.

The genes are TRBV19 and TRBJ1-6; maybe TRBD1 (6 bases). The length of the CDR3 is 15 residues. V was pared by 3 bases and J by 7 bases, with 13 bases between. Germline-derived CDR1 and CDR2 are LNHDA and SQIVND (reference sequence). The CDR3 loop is CASSIVLGANSPLHF. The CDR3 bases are TGTGCCAGTAGTATCGTTCTGGGGGCCAATTCACCCCTCCACTTT.

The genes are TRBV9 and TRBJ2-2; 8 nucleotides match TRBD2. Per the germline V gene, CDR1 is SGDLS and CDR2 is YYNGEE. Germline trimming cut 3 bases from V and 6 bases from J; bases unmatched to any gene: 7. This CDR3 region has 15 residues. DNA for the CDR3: TGTGCCAGCAGCGACCAGCGGGGGTGGTCCGGGGAGCTGTTTTTT. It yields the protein CASSDQRGWSGELFF.

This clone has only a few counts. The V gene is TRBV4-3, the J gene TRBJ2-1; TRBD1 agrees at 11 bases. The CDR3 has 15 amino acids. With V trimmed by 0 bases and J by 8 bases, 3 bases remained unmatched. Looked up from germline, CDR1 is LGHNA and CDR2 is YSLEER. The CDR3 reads CASSQDRTGGHEQFF. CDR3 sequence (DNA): TGCGCCAGCAGCCAAGATCGGACAGGGGGCCATGAGCAGTTCTTC.

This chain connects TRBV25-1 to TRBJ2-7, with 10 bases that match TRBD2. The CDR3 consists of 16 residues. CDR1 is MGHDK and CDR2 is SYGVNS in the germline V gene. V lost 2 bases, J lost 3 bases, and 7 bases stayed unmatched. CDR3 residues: CASSELAGAHFYEQYF. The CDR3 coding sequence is TGTGCCAGCAGTGAACTAGCGGGAGCACACTTCTACGAGCAGTACTTC.

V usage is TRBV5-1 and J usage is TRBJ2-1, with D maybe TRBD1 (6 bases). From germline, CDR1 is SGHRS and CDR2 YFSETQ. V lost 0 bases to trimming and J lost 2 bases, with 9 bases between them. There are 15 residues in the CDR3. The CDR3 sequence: CASSLVGATYNEQFF. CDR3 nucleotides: TGCGCCAGCAGCTTGGTGGGGGCAACCTACAATGAGCAGTTCTTC.

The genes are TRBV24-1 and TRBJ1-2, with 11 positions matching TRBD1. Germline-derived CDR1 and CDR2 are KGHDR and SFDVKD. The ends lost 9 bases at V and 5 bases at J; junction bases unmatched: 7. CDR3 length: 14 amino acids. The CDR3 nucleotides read TGTGCCACCGCACCCCGGGACAGGGGGTATGGCTACACCTTC. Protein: CATAPRDRGYGYTF.